This T cell receptor (beta chain) was sequenced in a study of cytomegalovirus exposure and HLA in healthy donors. Study conclusions and caveats: CMV serostatus was the sole immune exposure data available. TCR beta sequences reportedly predicted most subjects' HLA-A and HLA-B alleles accurately.

PCR primers comprised 60 Vbeta and 13 Jbeta primers. TCRdb's table, derived via immunoSEQ multiplex PCR, lists solely in-frame clones and lacks some. The sample records around 160,000 clones, roughly 77% being singletons. The CDR3 totals 15 residues. V lost 1 base to trimming and J lost 1 base, with 10 bases between them. Looked up from germline, CDR1 is MNHNS and CDR2 is SASEGT. This clone has just one count. The target antigen is unknown. The receptor was isolated from a woman between 40 and 55 years old in good health and CMV-seropositive. The V call is TRBV6-1, the J call TRBJ1-1; possibly TRBD1 for D (5 bases). Material for sequencing was PBMCs. The CDR3 bases are TGTGCCAGCAGTGAAGTGGCAGGGCGGAACACTGAAGCTTTCTTT. Protein product: CASSEVAGRNTEAFF.